The 32 T cell receptor beta chains below were found in one sample sequenced in a study of shared clonotypes between healthy human individuals. Some clones are missing from TCRdb's copy, which holds only in-frame ones; the method was immunoSEQ multiplex PCR. The data contain 800,000 or so clones, approximately 97% of them singletons. Naive CD8 cells comprised CD45RO-negative, CCR7-positively selected cells, excluding terminally differentiated effector memory CD45RA+ cells. The specimen sequenced was naive CD8+ T cells sorted from blood. The source of these receptors is a man aged 30 to 45 in good health.

The chain recombines TRBV29-1 with TRBJ2-3; D assignment may be TRBD1 or TRBD2 (6 bases each). With 3 bases removed from V and 5 bases from J, the gap between germline ends came to 15 bases. In germline, CDR1 is SQVTM, CDR2 ANQGSEA. The CDR3 sequence is 14 residues long. CDR3 DNA: TGCAGCGTTGAGGGCAGGGGAGGAGGAGATACGCAGTATTTT. Translation: CSVEGRGGGDTQYF.

The CDR3: CASRYRGEAFF. CDR3 DNA sequence: TGTGCCAGCAGATACAGGGGAGAAGCTTTCTTT. This rearrangement joins TRBV6-1 to TRBJ1-1, with 7 nucleotides matching TRBD1. CDR3 size: 11 residues. Losses at the gene ends were 6 bases for V and 8 bases for J; bases not matched to a gene: 3. Germline V gene sequence: CDR1 MNHNS, CDR2 SASEGT.

V is TRBV7-9 and J is TRBJ2-1; the match to TRBD1 covers 8 bases. The V and J ends lost 5 bases and 5 bases, in that order; junction bases with no gene match: 11. Germline CDR1 and CDR2: SEHNR and FQNEAQ (reference sequence). CDR3 length equals 16 residues. The CDR3: CASSLLTGEPNNEQFF. CDR3 DNA: TGTGCCAGCAGCCTATTGACAGGGGAGCCCAACAATGAGCAGTTCTTC.

This chain connects TRBV27 to TRBJ1-5, with TRBD1 identical over 11 bases. The CDR3 covers 15 residues. CDR1 is MNHEY and CDR2 is SMNVEV in the germline V gene (reference sequence). V lost 5 bases and J lost 5; bases outside the gene matches: 5. DNA for the CDR3: TGTGCCAGCAGTAGCGGGACAGGGGGTTATCAGCCCCAGCATTTT. It specifies CASSSGTGGYQPQHF.

The CDR3 loop is CASRASGRYNEQFF. The CDR3 nucleotides read TGTGCCAGCAGGGCTAGCGGGAGATACAATGAGCAGTTCTTC. The chain carries TRBV11-2 and TRBJ2-1; TRBD2 aligns across 10 bases. In germline, CDR1 is SGHAT, CDR2 FQNNGV. V gave up 6 bases and J gave up 4 bases; unmatched junction bases: 3. The CDR3 runs to 14 residues.

The rearrangement links TRBV5-4 to TRBJ2-3; D possibly matches TRBD1 or TRBD2 (7 bases each). The germline V gene encodes CDR1 SGHNT and CDR2 YYREEE (reference sequence). The CDR3 totals 15 residues. Trimming stripped 6 bases from V and 5 bases from J, with 19 bases between. The CDR3 coding sequence is TGTGCCAGCACCCAGGGAGGGGGCGAGAAAGATACGCAGTATTTT. Translated, it gives CASTQGGGEKDTQYF.

This chain connects TRBV9 to TRBJ2-7; 11 bases match TRBD2. CDR1 and CDR2 (germline): SGDLS, YYNGEE. Trimming cost V 0 bases and J 3 bases; bases outside gene matches: 2. The CDR3 has 15 amino acids. CDR3 nucleotide sequence: TGTGCCAGCAGCGTAGACGGGACTAGCGGCTACGAGCAGTACTTC. This gives the protein CASSVDGTSGYEQYF.

The chain combines TRBV4-1 with TRBJ1-5, with 7 bases fitting TRBD1. With 4 bases clipped from V and 0 bases from J, the junction kept 9 bases outside the gene matches. The CDR3 runs to 17 residues. Germline V gene data show CDR1 as MGHRA and CDR2 as YSYEKL. The CDR3 coding sequence is TGCGCCAGCAGCCCCAGCGGACAGGCTTATAGCAATCAGCCCCAGCATTTT. It codes for CASSPSGQAYSNQPQHF.

The chain combines TRBV6-1 with TRBJ1-1; 8 bases map to TRBD1. Looked up from germline, CDR1 is MNHNS and CDR2 is SASEGT. Trimming at V came to 7 bases and at J to 1 base, leaving 5 bases not matched to a gene. The CDR3 is 14 residues long. Here the CDR3 DNA reads TGTGCCAGCAATTACAGGGGGTCGAACACTGAAGCTTTCTTT. Translating gives CASNYRGSNTEAFF.

The V call is TRBV7-6, the J call TRBJ2-5; no clear D. This CDR3 has 14 amino acids. The germline V and J ends were trimmed by 4 bases and 1 base, with 10 bases remaining between them. CDR1 is SGHVS, CDR2 FNYEAQ, per germline. The CDR3 region has the DNA TGTGCCAGCAGCTCCGCGACACCCCAAGAGACCCAGTACTTC. Translated, it gives CASSSATPQETQYF.

The table lists this clone with a count of one. The genes are TRBV28 and TRBJ2-7, with D perhaps matching TRBD1 (6 bases). Germline CDR1 is MDHEN and CDR2 is SYDVKM. V lost 1 base to trimming and J lost 3 bases, with 16 bases between them. This CDR3 contains 16 residues. The CDR3 sequence: CASSLSFRTERYEQYF. The CDR3 DNA follows: TGTGCCAGCAGTTTATCCTTTAGGACAGAACGCTACGAGCAGTACTTC. The full variable domain, in which reference TRBV28 and TRBJ2-7 provide the parts outside the CDR3, is DVKVTQSSRYLVKRTGEKVFLECVQDMDHENMFWYRQDPGLGLRLIYFSYDVKMKEKGDIPEGYSVSREKKERFSLILESASTNQTSMYLCASSLSFRTERYEQYFGPGTRLTVT.

The chain employs TRBV7-9 and TRBJ1-1, with 7 bases that match TRBD1. Germline V gene lookup returns CDR1 SEHNR and CDR2 FQNEAQ (reference sequence). The CDR3 totals 16 residues. V lost 1 base and J lost 5; bases outside the gene matches: 10. The DNA of the CDR3 is TGTGCCAGCAGCTTAGTTGGAGAACAGGGGTTAACTGAAGCTTTCTTT. It encodes CASSLVGEQGLTEAFF.

In the case of this clone: Other nucleotide sequences from this sample produce the same CDR3. The chain recombines TRBV5-1 with TRBJ2-1; no definite D call. Germline CDR1 reads SGHRS; CDR2 reads YFSETQ. V lost 4 bases and J lost 5, with 7 bases in between. The CDR3 is 12 residues long. The CDR3 spells CASSIENNEQFF. The CDR3 coding sequence is TGCGCCAGCAGCATTGAAAACAATGAGCAGTTCTTC. Using reference TRBV5-1 and TRBJ2-1 for the parts outside the CDR3, the full variable domain is KAGVTQTPRYLIKTRGQQVTLSCSPISGHRSVSWYQQTPGQGLQFLFEYFSETQRNKGNFPGRFSGRQFSNSRSEMNVSTLELGDSALYLCASSIENNEQFFGPGTRLTVL.

The chain has TRBV5-1 and TRBJ2-1, with D maybe TRBD1 (5 bases). The V end lost 0 bases, the J end lost 5 bases, and 12 bases lay between the germline ends. This CDR3 has 15 amino acids. CDR1 and CDR2 (germline): SGHRS, YFSETQ. CDR3 nucleotides: TGCGCCAGCAGCTTGGCGCGACAGCCTGACAATGAGCAGTTCTTC. Protein sequence: CASSLARQPDNEQFF.

The chain links TRBV7-9 to TRBJ2-7; either TRBD1 or TRBD2 may supply D (5 bases each). V gave up 1 base and J gave up 4 bases, with 14 bases separating them. The CDR3 has 15 residues. Germline V gene data show CDR1 as SEHNR and CDR2 as FQNEAQ (reference sequence). The CDR3: CASSLVQGATYEQYF. DNA of the CDR3: TGTGCCAGCAGCTTAGTCCAGGGAGCAACGTACGAGCAGTACTTC.

The chain recombines TRBV27 with TRBJ2-1, with D unclear. The CDR3 is made up of 15 amino acids. Between the trimmed V and J ends, which lost 3 bases and 0 bases, there was a span of 9 bases. Germline V CDR1 and CDR2: MNHEY, SMNVEV (reference sequence). CDR3 in amino acids: CASSFGPSSYNEQFF. The CDR3 bases are TGTGCCAGCAGTTTCGGACCCAGCTCCTACAATGAGCAGTTCTTC.

The table lists this clone with a count of one. The CDR3 DNA reads TGTGCCAGCAGCTTAACCCCCGGGACAGCGCCGAACACCGGGGAGCTGTTTTTT. This sequence encodes CASSLTPGTAPNTGELFF. V is TRBV7-9 and J is TRBJ2-2, with TRBD1 identical over 7 bases. The CDR3 has 18 amino acids. The V segment lost 2 bases and the J segment 0 bases; nucleotides outside the gene matches: 9. CDR1 and CDR2 (germline): SEHNR, FQNEAQ (reference sequence).

Notes on this clone: The identical CDR3 is also encoded by other nucleotide sequences in the sample. This chain joins TRBV27 and TRBJ2-7; 8 bases fit TRBD1. Germline V gene data show CDR1 as MNHEY and CDR2 as SMNVEV (reference sequence). V lost 0 bases, J lost 3 bases, and 4 bases stayed unmatched. The CDR3 sequence is 15 residues long. CDR3 sequence: CASSLSGQGFYEQYF. The CDR3 nucleotides read TGTGCCAGCAGTTTATCCGGACAGGGATTCTACGAGCAGTACTTC.

CDR3 bases: TGTGCCAGCAGTCCCGCTAGAGGGTCTTACGAGCAGTACTTC. Its protein product is CASSPARGSYEQYF. This chain joins TRBV27 and TRBJ2-7, with D perhaps matching TRBD2 (5 bases). The CDR3 length is 14 residues. With 5 bases removed from V and 4 bases from J, the gap between germline ends came to 15 bases. The germline V gene encodes CDR1 MNHEY and CDR2 SMNVEV (reference sequence).

About this clone itself: Other DNA variants within this sample encode the same CDR3. This chain joins TRBV7-9 and TRBJ2-3; D remains unclear. The CDR3 consists of 12 residues. CDR1 and CDR2 from the germline V gene are SEHNR and FQNEAQ (reference sequence). Trimming removed 5 bases at V and 1 base at J, with 4 bases between. CDR3 nucleotide sequence: TGTGCCAGCAGCCCGCGCACAGATACGCAGTATTTT. This sequence encodes CASSPRTDTQYF.

This chain connects TRBV21-1 to TRBJ1-1. TRBV21-1 is flagged as a pseudogene. The CDR3 has 19 residues. The CDR3 loop reads CASSKVYCQGVTLNTEAFF. The CDR3 DNA sequence: TGTGCCAGCAGCAAAGTGTATTGTCAGGGAGTCACCCTGAACACTGAAGCTTTCTTT.

This sequence joins TRBV9 and TRBJ2-1; 10 positions match TRBD2. CDR3 length equals 15 residues. Germline V CDR1 and CDR2: SGDLS, YYNGEE. With V trimmed by 4 bases and J by 6 bases, 7 bases remained unmatched. CDR3 residues: CASSQGTSVGNEQFF. CDR3 coding DNA: TGTGCCAGCAGCCAGGGGACTAGCGTAGGCAATGAGCAGTTCTTC.

The chain joins TRBV15 to TRBJ1-2; D is unclear. Between the trimmed V and J ends, which lost 0 bases and 4 bases, there was a span of 15 bases. Germline-derived CDR1 and CDR2 are LNHNV and YYDKDF (reference sequence). CDR3 length: 16 amino acids. The CDR3 coding sequence is TGTGCCACCAGCAGAGATTTTGAGGGTTCCGGCTATGGCTACACCTTC. It is translated as CATSRDFEGSGYGYTF. Looking up the rest from reference TRBV15 and TRBJ1-2 gives the full variable domain: DAMVIQNPRYQVTQFGKPVTLSCSQTLNHNVMYWYQQKSSQAPKLLFHYYDKDFNNEADTPDNFQSRRPNTSFCFLDIRSPGLGDTAMYLCATSRDFEGSGYGYTFGSGTRLTVV.

The genes are TRBV7-9 and TRBJ1-2; D gene unclear. CDR3 length: 13 residues. Germline CDR1 SEHNR, CDR2 FQNEAQ (reference sequence). Trimming removed 4 bases from V and 6 bases from J, with 12 bases in between. CDR3: CASSYRPEDGYTF. The CDR3 nucleotides are TGTGCCAGCAGCTATAGGCCAGAAGATGGCTACACCTTC.

The V call is TRBV4-1, the J call TRBJ2-3; no reliable D call. This CDR3 is 13 amino acids long. CDR1 and CDR2 (germline): MGHRA, YSYEKL. Trimming removed 3 bases from V and 6 bases from J, with 10 bases in between. CDR3 protein: CASSHENTDTQYF. CDR3 coding DNA: TGCGCCAGCAGCCACGAAAATACGGATACGCAGTATTTT.

This sequence joins TRBV5-5 and TRBJ2-7; 8 positions match TRBD2. V lost 3 bases to trimming and J lost 7 bases; unmatched junction nucleotides: 6. CDR1 and CDR2 from the germline V gene are SGHKS and YYEKEE (reference sequence). The CDR3 loop spans 13 amino acids. CDR3 region: CASSSGLALEQYF. The CDR3 DNA reads as TGTGCCAGCAGCTCCGGACTAGCTTTGGAGCAGTACTTC.

The rearrangement joins TRBV11-2 to TRBJ2-5; D gene unclear. CDR1 SGHAT and CDR2 FQNNGV come from the germline V gene. Trimming took 5 bases from V and 3 from J, leaving 7 bases between them. CDR3 length equals 12 residues. In DNA form, the CDR3 reads TGTGCCAGCAGCGTACTTGAAGAGACCCAGTACTTC. This translates into CASSVLEETQYF.

The V gene is TRBV7-6, the J gene TRBJ2-7; no reliable D call. The germline V gene has CDR1 SGHVS and CDR2 FNYEAQ. The V end was cut by 5 bases, the J end by 5 bases, with 16 bases between. The CDR3 covers 14 residues. Written as DNA, the CDR3 is TGTGCCAGCAGCGATGCCAACACCGTCGACGAGCAGTACTTC. This encodes CASSDANTVDEQYF.

The V and J genes are TRBV27 and TRBJ2-1, with D unclear. Germline-derived CDR1 and CDR2 are MNHEY and SMNVEV (reference sequence). Trimming took off 4 bases at V and 3 bases at J, with 10 bases between the two ends. The CDR3 runs 14 residues. DNA of the CDR3: TGTGCCAGCAGTTACCGGAGTTTCTACAATGAGCAGTTCTTC. This translates into CASSYRSFYNEQFF.

The chain has TRBV27 and TRBJ2-1, with D uncertain. This CDR3 spans 14 amino acids. CDR1 and CDR2 from the germline V gene are MNHEY and SMNVEV (reference sequence). V gave up 1 base and J gave up 5 bases, with 9 bases separating them. The CDR3 nucleotides are TGTGCCAGCAGTTTATTGGTGGAGAACAATGAGCAGTTCTTC. Translation: CASSLLVENNEQFF.

The chain uses TRBV7-9 and TRBJ2-5; the match to TRBD1 covers 8 bases. CDR3 length: 15 amino acids. V was pared by 0 bases and J by 3 bases, with 3 bases of the junction left unmatched. Germline CDR1 reads SEHNR; CDR2 reads FQNEAQ (reference sequence). CDR3 bases: TGTGCCAGCAGCTTAGCCCCGACAGGGGAAGAGACCCAGTACTTC. Translated: CASSLAPTGEETQYF.

The V call is TRBV28, the J call TRBJ1-5, with TRBD1 as a possible D gene (5 bases). Germline-derived CDR1 and CDR2 are MDHEN and SYDVKM. V lost 6 bases to trimming and J lost 4 bases, with 13 bases between them. The CDR3 sequence is 14 residues long. In DNA, the CDR3 is TGTGCCAGCAGCCTAGGACATAATAATCAGCCCCAGCATTTT. Protein: CASSLGHNNQPQHF.